This TCR beta chain was captured by sequencing in a study of CD8 T cells in Susac syndrome. Study details: Among the sequenced Susac syndrome patients, roughly 6 had active disease while about eight were in remission.

Random hexamers served to reverse transcribe about 0.5 to 1 ug RNA. Amplification of TCR beta CDR3 used immunoSEQ multiplex PCR across 54 Vbeta and 13 Jbeta. TCRdb re-called the immunoSEQ multiplex PCR reads with MiXCR, one entry per CDR3 protein. Of some 26,000 distinct CDR3 sequences listed, approximately 92% are singletons. The T cells that were sequenced for TCR beta were CD8+ and CD4+ cells from blood. The V end lost 6 bases, the J end lost 4 bases, and 15 bases lay between the germline ends. This CDR3 region has 14 residues. Per the germline V gene, CDR1 is SNHLY and CDR2 is FYNNEI. The V gene is TRBV2, the J gene TRBJ1-1; D uncertain. Sequenced input: CD8+ T cells from PBMCs. This clonotype was obtained from a human donor with Susac syndrome. As DNA, the CDR3 is TGTGCCAGCAGCTTGGCGCGGGCTGCCACTGAAGCTTTCTTT. Amino acid sequence: CASSLARAATEAFF.